Each of the 19 T cell receptor beta chains below was sequenced from the same sample in a study of cytomegalovirus exposure and HLA in healthy donors. PCR amplification relied on 60 Vbeta primers (plus 13 Jbeta primers). Produced via immunoSEQ multiplex PCR; TCRdb's table is partial and in-frame only. The table has some 91,000 clones, over 65% seen once; the top ten hold 0.6% to 0.95%. Sequenced input: PBMCs. These receptors all come from a woman aged 55-69 years in good health and CMV-seronegative.

The CDR3 bases are TGCGCCAGCAGCCAAGATGGGAGGGTCGGCAATCAGCCCCAGCATTTT. It yields the protein CASSQDGRVGNQPQHF. The chain carries TRBV4-1 and TRBJ1-5; D uncertain. The V end lost 0 bases, the J end lost 2 bases, and 11 bases lay between the germline ends. Germline CDR1 and CDR2: MGHRA and YSYEKL. CDR3 length equals 16 residues.

This chain uses TRBV18 with TRBJ1-4; 9 bases align to TRBD1. The CDR3 totals 15 residues. J gave up 8 bases and V 4 bases, and 8 bases lay outside the gene matches. Germline CDR1 reads KGHSH; CDR2 reads LQKENI. The CDR3 region has the DNA TGTGCCAGCTCACACGGGACAGGGAACTTGGAAAAACTGTTTTTT. As protein: CASSHGTGNLEKLFF.

The V and J genes are TRBV28 and TRBJ1-1, with D maybe TRBD1 (5 bases). In germline, CDR1 is MDHEN, CDR2 SYDVKM. The CDR3 extends over 14 amino acids. Trimming removed 6 bases at V and 2 bases at J, with 13 bases between. The CDR3 DNA follows: TGTGCCAGCAGCCCACAGGCTATCAACACTGAAGCTTTCTTT. This codes for CASSPQAINTEAFF.

J is TRBJ1-1 and V is TRBV29-1; 11 nucleotides match TRBD1. The CDR3 consists of 14 residues. V shed 4 bases and J 3 bases; nucleotides not matched to a gene: 4. Germline CDR1 reads SQVTM; CDR2 reads ANQGSEA. The chain's CDR3 is CSVADRGPDTEAFF. For the CDR3, the DNA is TGCAGCGTTGCGGACAGGGGGCCGGACACTGAAGCTTTCTTT.

The genes are TRBV7-6 and TRBJ1-4; tentative D call: TRBD1 (5 bases). Germline CDR1 is SGHVS and CDR2 is FNYEAQ. The CDR3 has 16 residues. With 5 bases removed from V and 0 bases from J, the gap between germline ends came to 13 bases. The CDR3 spells CASSVTGVATNEKLFF. The CDR3 DNA sequence: TGTGCCAGCAGCGTAACAGGAGTTGCAACTAATGAAAAACTGTTTTTT.

The V gene is TRBV6-5, the J gene TRBJ2-6, with D possibly being TRBD1 (6 bases). The germline V gene encodes CDR1 MNHEY and CDR2 SVGAGI. V lost 5 bases, J lost 8 bases, and 16 bases lay in between. This CDR3 spans 15 amino acids. The CDR3, as DNA: TGTGCCAGCAGTCGACAGGTACTCCCCCCCAACGTCCTGACTTTC. Translation: CASSRQVLPPNVLTF.

The rearrangement joins TRBV5-1 to TRBJ2-1, with 7 nucleotides matching TRBD1. V lost 0 bases, J lost 8 bases, and 5 bases stayed unmatched. CDR3 length: 14 residues. Per the germline V gene, CDR1 is SGHRS and CDR2 is YFSETQ. CDR3 sequence: CASSLGGGIYEQFF. The CDR3 DNA reads as TGCGCCAGCAGCTTGGGAGGGGGCATCTATGAGCAGTTCTTC.

The chain links TRBV25-1 to TRBJ2-5, with D possibly matching TRBD1 (6 bases). Trimming removed 4 bases at V and 6 bases at J, with 15 bases between. Germline lookup yields CDR1 MGHDK and CDR2 SYGVNS. This CDR3 spans 14 amino acids. CDR3 residues: CASSVTRDIKTQYF. DNA of the CDR3: TGTGCCAGCAGTGTGACTCGGGACATTAAGACCCAGTACTTC.

The CDR3 DNA reads TGCGCCAGTAGGGGACAGCCAACTAATGAAAAACTGTTTTTT. It yields the protein CASRGQPTNEKLFF. The chain links TRBV5-1 to TRBJ1-4, with 7 nucleotides matching TRBD1. This CDR3 spans 14 amino acids. With 8 bases clipped from V and 0 bases from J, the junction kept 4 bases outside the gene matches. CDR1 and CDR2 (germline): SGHRS, YFSETQ.

This chain's CDR3 is CASTRDKPRGYTF. The CDR3 nucleotides are TGTGCCAGCACTCGGGACAAACCGAGAGGCTACACCTTC. The chain is built from TRBV2 and TRBJ1-2; possibly TRBD1 for D (6 bases). The germline gives CDR1 SNHLY, CDR2 FYNNEI. V was trimmed by 7 bases and J by 8 bases, leaving 17 bases between them. The CDR3 is made up of 13 amino acids.

The V and J genes are TRBV15 and TRBJ2-4; 7 positions agree with TRBD2. Unmatched junction bases numbered 2, after V lost 3 bases and J lost 0 bases. Germline V gives CDR1 LNHNV, CDR2 YYDKDF (reference sequence). This CDR3 has 15 residues. This CDR3 reads CATSRGRGAKNIQYF. CDR3 in DNA: TGTGCCACCAGCAGGGGGAGGGGAGCCAAAAACATTCAGTACTTC. The whole variable domain, filled in from reference TRBV15 and TRBJ2-4, reads DAMVIQNPRYQVTQFGKPVTLSCSQTLNHNVMYWYQQKSSQAPKLLFHYYDKDFNNEADTPDNFQSRRPNTSFCFLDIRSPGLGDTAMYLCATSRGRGAKNIQYFGAGTRLSVL.

The rearrangement uses TRBV10-2 and TRBJ1-1, with D perhaps matching TRBD1 (5 bases). Germline V gives CDR1 WSHSY, CDR2 SAAADI. CDR3 length: 13 amino acids. The ends were cut back, 5 bases at V and 4 bases at J, with 11 bases in the middle. The CDR3 region is CASSPRQGTEAFF. The CDR3 DNA sequence: TGCGCCAGCAGTCCTCGCCAGGGCACTGAAGCTTTCTTT.

This clone turned up a few times. This chain connects TRBV4-3 to TRBJ2-2; weak D call: TRBD1 (6 bases). Trimming removed 7 bases from V and 2 bases from J, with 20 bases in between. The CDR3 extends over 17 amino acids. Germline V gene sequence: CDR1 LGHNA, CDR2 YSLEER. DNA of the CDR3: TGCGCCAGCACCACCACAGCAGGGACACCTAACACCGGGGAGCTGTTTTTT. This encodes CASTTTAGTPNTGELFF.

This clone was recorded once. The V call is TRBV5-4, the J call TRBJ2-7, with D perhaps matching TRBD2 (7 bases). V lost 7 bases to trimming and J lost 6 bases, with 17 bases between them. The CDR3 covers 13 residues. Germline V CDR1 and CDR2: SGHNT, YYREEE (reference sequence). The CDR3 region is CASSGGREVEQYF. The CDR3, as DNA: TGTGCCAGCTCGGGGGGCAGGGAGGTCGAGCAGTACTTC.

This clone was seen more than once but under ten times. This chain links TRBV7-6 with TRBJ2-1; TRBD1 aligns across 7 bases. Germline lookup yields CDR1 SGHVS and CDR2 FNYEAQ. Trimming at V came to 2 bases and at J to 9 bases, leaving 22 bases not matched to a gene. The CDR3 contains 19 residues. CDR3 bases: TGTGCCAGCAGCTTATTGGCGTCCGTCGGACAGGCCAGGTCGAGTGAGCAGTTCTTC. This gives the protein CASSLLASVGQARSSEQFF. The complete variable domain, with remaining parts taken from reference TRBV7-6 and TRBJ2-1, reads GAGVSQSPRYKVTKRGQDVALRCDPISGHVSLYWYRQALGQGPEFLTYFNYEAQQDKSGLPNDRFSAERPEGSISTLTIQRTEQRDSAMYRCASSLLASVGQARSSEQFFGPGTRLTVL.

This clone was counted a few times. The chain uses TRBV6-4 and TRBJ2-5; TRBD2 matches at 7 bases. The CDR3 runs 19 residues. Per the germline V gene, CDR1 is MRHNA and CDR2 is SNTAGT. With V trimmed by 0 bases and J by 4 bases, 17 bases remained unmatched. DNA for the CDR3: TGTGCCAGCAGTGACTCGAGGTCTAGCGGAGGGAAGCCCCGAGAGACCCAGTACTTC. Translation gives CASSDSRSSGGKPRETQYF.

About this clone itself: At the DNA level, this CDR3 is encoded by other sequences in the same sample as well. This sequence joins TRBV7-9 and TRBJ1-2; no definite D call. V was shortened by 5 bases and J by 3 bases, with 7 bases between the two germline ends. The CDR3 spans 12 residues. Germline V gives CDR1 SEHNR, CDR2 FQNEAQ (reference sequence). CDR3 sequence: CASSRGDYGYTF. In DNA form, the CDR3 reads TGTGCCAGCAGCCGAGGAGACTATGGCTACACCTTC.

The rearrangement joins TRBV28 to TRBJ1-3, with D possibly being TRBD1 (6 bases). The CDR3 length is 15 residues. The germline gives CDR1 MDHEN, CDR2 SYDVKM. The germline V and J ends were trimmed by 6 bases and 0 bases, with 12 bases remaining between them. CDR3 residues: CASSAGQSSGNTIYF. CDR3 sequence (DNA): TGTGCCAGCAGCGCAGGACAGAGCTCTGGAAACACCATATATTTT.

This clone has just one count. The V call is TRBV7-9, the J call TRBJ2-1; 10 nucleotides line up with TRBD2. V was clipped by 5 bases and J by 1 base; unmatched bases: 8. The length of the CDR3 is 17 residues. Germline V gene lookup returns CDR1 SEHNR and CDR2 FQNEAQ (reference sequence). CDR3 sequence (DNA): TGTGCCAGCAGCACCTCTAGCGGGAGTAGGTCCTACAATGAGCAGTTCTTC. It codes for CASSTSSGSRSYNEQFF.